This TCR beta chain was identified during a study of shared clonotypes between healthy human individuals. This CDR3 contains 12 residues. Trimming removed 8 bases at V and 4 bases at J, with 11 bases between. Germline V gives CDR1 LNHNV, CDR2 YYDKDF (reference sequence). A roughly 200 ng quantity of DNA, 25,000 to 30,000 T cell genomes, went into the sorted-subset replicate PCRs. Only in-frame clones appear in the TCRdb table, and some are missing; sequencing was by immunoSEQ multiplex PCR. The data hold approximately 98,000 clones, with about 71% observed a single time. J is TRBJ1-1 and V is TRBV15; D uncertain. The TCR was taken from a woman in her twenties or thirties in good health. Sequenced sample: memory CD8+ T cells sorted from blood. Specified subset: CD45RO+ cells pooled with CCR7-negative TemRA cells. CDR3 sequence: CATGISGTEAFF. Here the CDR3 DNA reads TGTGCCACCGGAATTTCGGGCACTGAAGCTTTCTTT.